Listed here is a single T cell receptor beta chain. The source of the sample is a study of blood T cell repertoires in COVID-19. Study information: Researchers got acute and convalescent COVID-19 samples from the United States, Italy and Spain. The analysed material was cDNA or gDNA that came from T cells, B-cell-depleted T cells, or PBMCs.

Germline loops: CDR1 SEHNR, CDR2 FQNEAQ (reference sequence). The V gene lost 8 bases and the J gene lost 3 bases, with 22 bases spanning the gap. This CDR3 region has 16 residues. How the authors handled the data: Reference gene primers were amplified, and this amplification served to estimate nucleated cell counts. Libraries were prepared by immunoSEQ multiplex PCR; TCRdb keeps only in-frame clonotypes and omits some of them. V, J and clone size are taken as reported in that table, and D and trimming were inferred from the DNA itself. The data show under 20,000 clones, roughly 86% seen once. The sample consisted of peripheral blood. This clonotype originated in a human donor in a cohort sampled during active COVID-19. The donor label of this sample is uncertain. This rearrangement joins TRBV7-9 to TRBJ1-1, with D perhaps TRBD1 (5 bases). The CDR3 sequence is CASSQDRALFYTEAFF. The CDR3 nucleotides read TGTGCCAGCTCCCAAGACAGAGCCCTTTTTTACACTGAAGCTTTCTTT.